These T cell receptor beta chains were read from a single sample in a study of HIV-infected patients and healthy controls. TCRdb called the 5' RACE reads again in MiXCR, with one record for every CDR3 protein. The repertoire holds more than 15,000 distinct CDR3 sequences, roughly a fifth seen once, with roughly a third in the top ten. Sequences were obtained from CD8+ T cells from blood. Source of these receptors: a human donor in good health. The CDR3 runs from the conserved cysteine through the conserved F or W. The order of the fields is V gene, clone size, D gene, J gene, CDR3 DNA, CDR3 protein. A D gene is named only where the DNA matches it firmly. Size tells how often a clone was seen (once, few, many) or the class of an expanded clone, and some rows leave it out.

v_call: TRBV9; clone_size: many; d_call: .; j_call: TRBJ1-2; cdr3_nt: TGTGCCAGCAGCGTAGCGGAGTCCTATGGCTACACCTTC; cdr3_aa: CASSVAESYGYTF
v_call: TRBV29-1; clone_size: .; d_call: TRBD2; j_call: TRBJ2-3; cdr3_nt: TGCAGCGTTGAAGAAGGGAGGGTTTGGGCAGATACGCAGTATTTT; cdr3_aa: CSVEEGRVWADTQYF
v_call: TRBV3-1; clone_size: .; d_call: .; j_call: TRBJ2-1; cdr3_nt: TGTGCCAGCAGCCAAGGGGAGAGCTATGAGCAGTTCTTC; cdr3_aa: CASSQGESYEQFF
v_call: TRBV6-1; clone_size: medium-sized; d_call: .; j_call: TRBJ1-5; cdr3_nt: TGTGCCAGCAGTGGGTTGGTTGGTCAGCCCCAGCATTTT; cdr3_aa: CASSGLVGQPQHF
v_call: TRBV6-5; clone_size: .; d_call: .; j_call: TRBJ1-6; cdr3_nt: TGTGCCAGCAGTTGGGATCTAGAAGGTCTTAATACACCCCTCCACTTT; cdr3_aa: CASSWDLEGLNTPLHF
v_call: TRBV7-7; clone_size: .; d_call: .; j_call: TRBJ2-1; cdr3_nt: TGTGCTAGCAGTCCGGAGGGGGGTCTAGCGAATTCCTACAATGAGCAGTTCTTC; cdr3_aa: CASSPEGGLANSYNEQFF
v_call: TRBV4-1; clone_size: many; d_call: .; j_call: TRBJ2-3; cdr3_nt: TGCGCCAGCAGCCAAGATGAGGAGTCGTTAGGAGATACGCAGTATTTT; cdr3_aa: CASSQDEESLGDTQYF
v_call: TRBV5-1; clone_size: .; d_call: .; j_call: TRBJ1-2; cdr3_nt: TGCGCCAGCAGCTCAGGGGATGGCTACACCTTC; cdr3_aa: CASSSGDGYTF
v_call: TRBV27; clone_size: many; d_call: .; j_call: TRBJ1-4; cdr3_nt: TGTGCCAGGCCAAACCCCGGCCCTAATGAAAAACTGTTTTTT; cdr3_aa: CARPNPGPNEKLFF
v_call: TRBV5-1; clone_size: once; d_call: .; j_call: TRBJ2-7; cdr3_nt: TGCGCCAGCAGCCCCAACGCTCGGAATTACGAGCAGTACTTC; cdr3_aa: CASSPNARNYEQYF
v_call: TRBV5-4; clone_size: few; d_call: .; j_call: TRBJ2-2; cdr3_nt: TGTGCCAGCAGCGACCCTAGCGTAAAACTTCCCGGGGAGCTGTTTTTT; cdr3_aa: CASSDPSVKLPGELFF
v_call: TRBV12-3/TRBV12-4; clone_size: few; d_call: TRBD1; j_call: TRBJ1-2; cdr3_nt: TGTGCCAGCAGTGCCGGGACAGGGATGGGTTACACCTTC; cdr3_aa: CASSAGTGMGYTF
v_call: TRBV28; clone_size: .; d_call: .; j_call: TRBJ2-3; cdr3_nt: TGTGCCAGCAGTTTAGCAACTTCGGGGGCTGGAGATACGCAGTATTTT; cdr3_aa: CASSLATSGAGDTQYF
v_call: TRBV27; clone_size: many; d_call: .; j_call: TRBJ1-5; cdr3_nt: TGTGCCAGCAGTTCCCGGATAGACCGGGGCAATCAGCCCCAGCATTTT; cdr3_aa: CASSSRIDRGNQPQHF
v_call: TRBV29-1; clone_size: .; d_call: TRBD1; j_call: TRBJ2-2; cdr3_nt: TGCAGTACAACAGGGGGTGATACCGCGGAGCTGTTTTTT; cdr3_aa: CSTTGGDTAELFF
v_call: TRBV7-9; clone_size: .; d_call: .; j_call: TRBJ2-6; cdr3_nt: TGTGCCAGCAGCTTAGCACTCAGGGACTCTGGGGCCAACGTCCTGACTTTC; cdr3_aa: CASSLALRDSGANVLTF
v_call: TRBV19; clone_size: .; d_call: .; j_call: TRBJ2-4; cdr3_nt: TGTGCCAGTAGTACTAGCCTCGAAAACATTCAGTACTTC; cdr3_aa: CASSTSLENIQYF
v_call: TRBV6-2/TRBV6-3; clone_size: few; d_call: .; j_call: TRBJ2-3; cdr3_nt: TGTGCCAGCAGTTACTTCAGGACCACAGATACGCAGTATTTT; cdr3_aa: CASSYFRTTDTQYF
v_call: TRBV5-1; clone_size: .; d_call: .; j_call: TRBJ2-7; cdr3_nt: TGCGCCAGCAGCTTGGCCCTGGCCGGGACTCCCCCTTACGAGCAGTACTTC; cdr3_aa: CASSLALAGTPPYEQYF
v_call: TRBV14; clone_size: once; d_call: TRBD2; j_call: TRBJ2-3; cdr3_nt: TGTGCCAGCAGCCATCTAGCGGGATCGCCCCCAGATACGCAGTATTTT; cdr3_aa: CASSHLAGSPPDTQYF
v_call: TRBV4-1; clone_size: many; d_call: .; j_call: TRBJ1-1; cdr3_nt: TGCGCCAGCAGCTCTTACACTGAAGCTTTCTTT; cdr3_aa: CASSSYTEAFF
v_call: TRBV19; clone_size: .; d_call: TRBD1; j_call: TRBJ1-6; cdr3_nt: TGTGCCAGTAGTATTATCCAGGGGGCTAATTCACCCCTCCACTTT; cdr3_aa: CASSIIQGANSPLHF
v_call: TRBV20-1; clone_size: many; d_call: .; j_call: TRBJ2-3; cdr3_nt: TGCAGTGCTACAGATACCGGGGCCCGCACAGATACGCAGTATTTT; cdr3_aa: CSATDTGARTDTQYF
v_call: TRBV20-1; clone_size: many; d_call: TRBD1; j_call: TRBJ1-5; cdr3_nt: TGCAGTGCTAGAGATGCGCAGGGGGCGAATCAGCCCCAGCATTTT; cdr3_aa: CSARDAQGANQPQHF
v_call: TRBV6-6; clone_size: few; d_call: .; j_call: TRBJ2-7; cdr3_nt: TGTGCCAGCAGTAAGACTCGTGAGCAGTACTTC; cdr3_aa: CASSKTREQYF
v_call: TRBV19; clone_size: .; d_call: .; j_call: TRBJ1-5; cdr3_nt: TGTGCCACGGGAGGGCAGCCCCAGCATTTT; cdr3_aa: CATGGQPQHF
v_call: TRBV6-5; clone_size: .; d_call: TRBD1; j_call: TRBJ1-6; cdr3_nt: TGTGCCAGCAGTCAAGGACAGGGGGTGAATTCACCCCTCCACTTT; cdr3_aa: CASSQGQGVNSPLHF
v_call: TRBV29-1; clone_size: .; d_call: TRBD2; j_call: TRBJ2-3; cdr3_nt: TGCAGCGTTTTTAGCGGGACTCCCACAGATACGCAGTATTTT; cdr3_aa: CSVFSGTPTDTQYF
v_call: TRBV15; clone_size: .; d_call: .; j_call: TRBJ2-2; cdr3_nt: TGTGCCACCAGTTACACCGGGGAGCTGTTTTTT; cdr3_aa: CATSYTGELFF
v_call: TRBV6-5; clone_size: few; d_call: .; j_call: TRBJ2-7; cdr3_nt: TGTGCCAGCAGTCCGGGGATCATATCGACCTACGAGCAGTACTTC; cdr3_aa: CASSPGIISTYEQYF
v_call: TRBV11-1; clone_size: many; d_call: .; j_call: TRBJ2-5; cdr3_nt: TGTGCCAGCAGCTTTGTCCTCTGGGAGACCCAGTACTTC; cdr3_aa: CASSFVLWETQYF
v_call: TRBV27; clone_size: few; d_call: .; j_call: TRBJ2-1; cdr3_nt: TGTGCCAGCAGGGAGGGGACTTCAGAATACAATGAGCAGTTCTTC; cdr3_aa: CASREGTSEYNEQFF
v_call: TRBV5-1; clone_size: many; d_call: TRBD1; j_call: TRBJ1-4; cdr3_nt: TGCGCCAGCAGCTTGGGGACAGGAAAACTGTTTTTT; cdr3_aa: CASSLGTGKLFF
v_call: TRBV5-5; clone_size: many; d_call: .; j_call: TRBJ1-6; cdr3_nt: TGTGCCAGCAGCTCCGCAGGGTATAATTCACCCCTCCACTTT; cdr3_aa: CASSSAGYNSPLHF
v_call: TRBV7-9; clone_size: .; d_call: .; j_call: TRBJ2-7; cdr3_nt: TGTGCCAGCAGCTTATTAGGGGGGGGCGACGAGCAGTACTTC; cdr3_aa: CASSLLGGGDEQYF
v_call: TRBV12-3/TRBV12-4; clone_size: many; d_call: TRBD2; j_call: TRBJ2-1; cdr3_nt: TGTGCCAGCACCCTACTAGCGGGAGGATTGGAGCAGTTCTTC; cdr3_aa: CASTLLAGGLEQFF
v_call: TRBV7-9; clone_size: .; d_call: TRBD1; j_call: TRBJ2-1; cdr3_nt: TGTGCCAGCAGCTTACGTTGGGGACAGGGAGAGCAGTTCTTC; cdr3_aa: CASSLRWGQGEQFF
v_call: TRBV7-9; clone_size: few; d_call: .; j_call: TRBJ2-3; cdr3_nt: TGTGCCAGCAGCCCCTATAAGGATACGCAGTATTTT; cdr3_aa: CASSPYKDTQYF
v_call: TRBV14; clone_size: .; d_call: .; j_call: TRBJ2-1; cdr3_nt: TGTGCCAGCAGCCAAGGAAAGACTCCCACGGAGTTCTTC; cdr3_aa: CASSQGKTPTEFF
v_call: TRBV7-9; clone_size: few; d_call: .; j_call: TRBJ1-2; cdr3_nt: TGTGCCAGCAGCTTAGACCGGGCCTATGGCTACACCTTC; cdr3_aa: CASSLDRAYGYTF
v_call: TRBV6-5; clone_size: .; d_call: .; j_call: TRBJ1-1; cdr3_nt: TGTGCCAGCAGGGCCTTTAACACTGAAGCTTTCTTT; cdr3_aa: CASRAFNTEAFF